The 7 T cell receptor beta chains listed next were all sequenced from one sample in a study of CD4+ T cells in melanoma. The protocol was immunoSEQ multiplex PCR, while the TCRdb copy is restricted to in-frame clones and leaves out a portion. The sample records some 47,000 clones, 80% to 90% being singletons. Sequencing was performed on peripheral blood. The receptor set was obtained from a human donor with melanoma.

The J gene is TRBJ2-1, the V gene TRBV29-1; 8 nucleotides agree with TRBD2. The J segment lost 4 bases and the V segment lost 6 bases, leaving 8 bases of the junction unmatched. This CDR3 has 14 amino acids. CDR1 and CDR2 (germline): SQVTM, ANQGSEA. The CDR3 spells CSVLLAGSYNEQFF. The CDR3 DNA sequence: TGCAGCGTCCTCTTAGCGGGGTCTTACAATGAGCAGTTCTTC.

V gene TRBV6-5 combines with J gene TRBJ2-7, with D perhaps matching TRBD2 (7 bases). The CDR3 runs to 15 residues. Between the trimmed V and J ends, which lost 7 bases and 5 bases, there was a span of 21 bases. Per germline, CDR1 MNHEY and CDR2 SVGAGI. CDR3 coding DNA: TGTGCCAGCAACTCGGGGGGCCAAAGAGGAGACGAGCAGTACTTC. It is translated as CASNSGGQRGDEQYF.

This chain connects TRBV6-5 to TRBJ1-2; 7 bases agree with TRBD1. The trim removed 7 bases at V and 8 bases at J, leaving 10 bases unmatched. This CDR3 region has 13 residues. The germline V gene encodes CDR1 MNHEY and CDR2 SVGAGI. CDR3 loop: CASTSLTGLGYTF. CDR3 DNA: TGTGCCAGCACCTCCCTGACAGGGCTCGGCTACACCTTC.

The chain joins TRBV18 to TRBJ1-2; 7 bases fit TRBD1. Germline trimming cut 3 bases from V and 1 base from J; bases unmatched to any gene: 2. CDR3 size: 14 residues. Germline CDR1 is KGHSH and CDR2 is LQKENI. The CDR3 is CASSPAGGNYGYTF. The CDR3 DNA reads TGTGCCAGCTCACCTGCAGGGGGTAACTATGGCTACACCTTC.

This rearrangement joins TRBV5-5 to TRBJ1-1; D gene unclear. Looked up from germline, CDR1 is SGHKS and CDR2 is YYEKEE (reference sequence). V lost 4 bases and J lost 6, with 10 bases in between. This CDR3 has 12 amino acids. CDR3 in DNA: TGTGCCAGCAGCCCGCAGTTATCTGAAGCTTTCTTT. It encodes CASSPQLSEAFF.

The chain carries TRBV4-2 and TRBJ2-5, with 7 bases identical to TRBD1. The assigned J gene may be wrong: the sequence end matches TRBJ2-7 better. Per the germline V gene, CDR1 is LGHNA and CDR2 is YNFKEQ. The CDR3 length is 15 residues. As DNA, the CDR3 is TGTGCCAGCAGCCAAGGGAAGACAGGGTACTACGAGCAGTACTTC. It specifies CASSQGKTGYYEQYF.

The rearrangement links TRBV9 to TRBJ2-1; D may be TRBD1 or TRBD2 (5 bases each). Per the germline V gene, CDR1 is SGDLS and CDR2 is YYNGEE. This CDR3 is built from 16 residues. V was pared by 4 bases and J by 6 bases, with 20 bases between. CDR3 coding DNA: TGTGCCAGCAGCACACCTATCCGGGGCCCCTCCAATGAGCAGTTCTTC. Translation gives CASSTPIRGPSNEQFF.